The entry below describes one T cell receptor beta chain. The data stem from a study of blood T cell repertoires in COVID-19. Study-level background: From T cells, B-cell-depleted T cells, or PBMCs came the material, which was cDNA or gDNA.

As processed by the authors: Estimation of nucleated cell counts was performed using reference gene primer amplification. Data came from immunoSEQ multiplex PCR; TCRdb stores just in-frame clones and leaves some out. V and J calls plus clone size are reproduced from that table; the DNA served to infer D and trimming. The data contain 95,000 to 110,000 clones, around four fifths of them seen just once; the ten biggest clones take up more than 10%. The sequenced sample was peripheral blood. The receptor was derived from a human donor in a cohort sampled during active COVID-19.

CDR3 loop: CASTYWGTSPSYNEQFF. CDR3 DNA sequence: TGCGCCAGCACCTATTGGGGGACTAGCCCTTCCTACAATGAGCAGTTCTTC. The chain has TRBV10-1 and TRBJ2-1; TRBD2 agrees at 9 bases. CDR1 and CDR2 from the germline V gene are WNHNN and SYGVQD (reference sequence). J was trimmed by 1 base and V by 7 bases; bases with no gene match: 11. The CDR3 length is 17 residues.